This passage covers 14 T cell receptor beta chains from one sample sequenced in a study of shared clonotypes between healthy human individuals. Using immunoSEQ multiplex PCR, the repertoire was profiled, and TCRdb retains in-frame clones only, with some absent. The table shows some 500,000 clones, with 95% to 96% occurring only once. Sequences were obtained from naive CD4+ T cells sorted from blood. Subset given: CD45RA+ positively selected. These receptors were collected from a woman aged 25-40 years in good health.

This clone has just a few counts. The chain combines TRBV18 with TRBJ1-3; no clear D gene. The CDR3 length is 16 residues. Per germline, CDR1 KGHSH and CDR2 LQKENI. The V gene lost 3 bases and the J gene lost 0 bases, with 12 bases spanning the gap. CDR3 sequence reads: CASSPLNTDSGNTIYF. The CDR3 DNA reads TGTGCCAGCTCACCCCTTAACACGGACTCTGGAAACACCATATATTTT.

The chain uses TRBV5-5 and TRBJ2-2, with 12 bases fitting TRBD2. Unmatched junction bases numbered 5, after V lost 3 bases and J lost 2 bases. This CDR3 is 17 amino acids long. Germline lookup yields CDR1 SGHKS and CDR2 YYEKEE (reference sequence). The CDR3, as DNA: TGTGCCAGCAGCTCACGACTAGCGGGAGATAACACCGGGGAGCTGTTTTTT. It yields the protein CASSSRLAGDNTGELFF.

The CDR3: CASSYSGGRLYF. In nucleotides, the CDR3 is TGTGCCAGCAGTTACTCAGGGGGGCGTTTGTACTTC. This chain joins TRBV6-5 and TRBJ2-7, with D possibly being TRBD1 or TRBD2 (6 bases each). Germline CDR1 and CDR2: MNHEY and SVGAGI. Trimming took 0 bases from V and 12 from J, leaving 12 bases between them. This CDR3 contains 12 residues.

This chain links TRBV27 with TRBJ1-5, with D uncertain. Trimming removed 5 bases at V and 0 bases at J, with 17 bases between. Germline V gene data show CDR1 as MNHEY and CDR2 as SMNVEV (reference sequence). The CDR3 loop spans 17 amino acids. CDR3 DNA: TGTGCCAGCAGTCCAAAAAACGGGCCGCATAGCAATCAGCCCCAGCATTTT. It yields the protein CASSPKNGPHSNQPQHF.

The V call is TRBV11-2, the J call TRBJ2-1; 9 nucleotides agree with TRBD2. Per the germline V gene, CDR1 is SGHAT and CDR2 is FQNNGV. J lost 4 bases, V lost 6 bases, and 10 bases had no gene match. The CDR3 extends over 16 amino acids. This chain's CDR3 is CASSLPLAGSYNEQFF. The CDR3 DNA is TGTGCCAGCAGTTTACCTCTAGCGGGATCGTACAATGAGCAGTTCTTC.

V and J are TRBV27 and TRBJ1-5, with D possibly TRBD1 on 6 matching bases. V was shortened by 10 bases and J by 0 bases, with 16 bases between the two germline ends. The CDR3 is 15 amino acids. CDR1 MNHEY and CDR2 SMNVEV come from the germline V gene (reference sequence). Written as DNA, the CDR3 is TGTGCCACAGCGCGGACAGCTTATAGCAATCAGCCCCAGCATTTT. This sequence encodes CATARTAYSNQPQHF.

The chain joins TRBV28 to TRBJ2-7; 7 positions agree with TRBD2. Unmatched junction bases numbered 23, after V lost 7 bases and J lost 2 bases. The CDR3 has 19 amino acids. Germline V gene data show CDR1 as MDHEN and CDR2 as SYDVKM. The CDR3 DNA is TGTGCCAGCACGGGCTGGGGGGGTCCTAGCGCCCGTCTGACCTACGAGCAGTACTTC. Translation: CASTGWGGPSARLTYEQYF.

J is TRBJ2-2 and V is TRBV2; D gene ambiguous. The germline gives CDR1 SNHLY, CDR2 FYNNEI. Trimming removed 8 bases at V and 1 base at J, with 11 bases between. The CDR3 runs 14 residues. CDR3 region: CASFSARNTGELFF. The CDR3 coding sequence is TGTGCCAGCTTTAGTGCCAGGAACACCGGGGAGCTGTTTTTT.

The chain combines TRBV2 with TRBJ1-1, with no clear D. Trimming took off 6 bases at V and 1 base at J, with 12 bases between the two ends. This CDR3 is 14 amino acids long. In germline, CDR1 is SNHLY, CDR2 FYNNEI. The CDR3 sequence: CASSGDGRNTEAFF. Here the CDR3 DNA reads TGTGCCAGCAGCGGCGACGGTAGGAACACTGAAGCTTTCTTT.

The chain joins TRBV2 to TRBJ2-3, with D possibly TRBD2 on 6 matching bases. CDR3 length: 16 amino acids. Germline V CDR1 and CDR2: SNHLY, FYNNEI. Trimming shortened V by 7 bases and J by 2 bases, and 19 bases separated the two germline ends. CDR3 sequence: CASTALAPRVTDTQYF. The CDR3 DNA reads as TGTGCCAGCACCGCCCTAGCGCCCCGGGTCACAGATACGCAGTATTTT.

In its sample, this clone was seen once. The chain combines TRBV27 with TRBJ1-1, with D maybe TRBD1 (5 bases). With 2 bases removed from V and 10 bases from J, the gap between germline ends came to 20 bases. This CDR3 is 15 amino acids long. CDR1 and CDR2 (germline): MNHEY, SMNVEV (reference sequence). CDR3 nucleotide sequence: TGTGCCAGCAGTTTAAAGGGCCCCGGGGCTACGGCAGCTTTCTTT. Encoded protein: CASSLKGPGATAAFF.

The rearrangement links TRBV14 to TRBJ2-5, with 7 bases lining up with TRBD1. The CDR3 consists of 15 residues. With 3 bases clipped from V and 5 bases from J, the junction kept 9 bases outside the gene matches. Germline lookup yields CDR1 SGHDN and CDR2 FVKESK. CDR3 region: CASSQFQGQSETQYF. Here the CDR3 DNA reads TGTGCCAGCAGCCAGTTCCAGGGACAGTCGGAGACCCAGTACTTC.

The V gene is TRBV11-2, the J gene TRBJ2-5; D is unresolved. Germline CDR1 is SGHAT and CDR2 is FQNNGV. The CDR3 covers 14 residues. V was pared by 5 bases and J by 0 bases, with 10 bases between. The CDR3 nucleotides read TGTGCCAGCAGCGTTGGGCCAAACCAAGAGACCCAGTACTTC. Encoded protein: CASSVGPNQETQYF. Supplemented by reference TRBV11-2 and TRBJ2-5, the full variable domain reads EAGVAQSPRYKIIEKRQSVAFWCNPISGHATLYWYQQILGQGPKLLIQFQNNGVVDDSQLPKDRFSAERLKGVDSTLKIQPAKLEDSAVYLCASSVGPNQETQYFGPGTRLLVL.

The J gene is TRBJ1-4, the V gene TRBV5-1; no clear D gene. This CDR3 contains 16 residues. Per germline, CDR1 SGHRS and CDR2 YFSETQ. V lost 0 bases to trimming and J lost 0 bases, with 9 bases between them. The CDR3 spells CASSLGGPATNEKLFF. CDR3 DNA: TGCGCCAGCAGCTTGGGCGGACCAGCAACTAATGAAAAACTGTTTTTT.